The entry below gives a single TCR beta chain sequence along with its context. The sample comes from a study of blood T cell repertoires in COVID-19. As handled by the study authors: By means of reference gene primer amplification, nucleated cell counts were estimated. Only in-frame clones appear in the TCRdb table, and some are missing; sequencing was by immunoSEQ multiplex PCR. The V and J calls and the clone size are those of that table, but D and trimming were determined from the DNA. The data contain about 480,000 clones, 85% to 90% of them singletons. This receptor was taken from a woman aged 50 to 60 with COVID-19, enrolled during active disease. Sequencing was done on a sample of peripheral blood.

This CDR3 is CASSFLGPYNEQFF. For the CDR3, the DNA is TGTGCCAGCAGCTTCCTAGGTCCCTACAATGAGCAGTTCTTC. This chain connects TRBV5-6 to TRBJ2-1; D gene uncertain. Trimming stripped 2 bases from V and 2 bases from J, with 8 bases between. CDR1 SGHDT and CDR2 YYEEEE come from the germline V gene. The CDR3 covers 14 residues.